This T cell receptor (beta chain) was sequenced for a study of T cells in Graves' hyperthyroidism and ophthalmopathy. Overall study: Peripheral blood was taken when the disease was first diagnosed, before any treatment began.

CDR3 length: 12 residues. The V gene's germline CDR1 is SQVTM and CDR2 ANQGSEA. Deletions cut 2 bases from V and 7 bases from J, with 11 bases between. This clonotype occurred a few times. TCR beta CDR3 region amplification was performed from RNA transcripts. The study used the HTBI primer set for a first-round RT-PCR of the TCR CDR3. TCRdb independently ran MiXCR on the multiplex PCR reads; one entry per CDR3 protein. The sample includes about 400,000 distinct CDR3 sequences, about 15% of them seen just once. Each person with ophthalmopathy scored at least 3 on the Clinical Activity Score, reached NOSPECS grade 4 or higher, and had been ill under 3 months.

The clonotype comes from a man between 18 and 35 years old with Graves' ophthalmopathy. The chain joins TRBV29-1 to TRBJ1-2; D unresolved. Material for sequencing was blood. CDR3 residues: CSVEPGPGGYTF. The DNA of the CDR3 is TGCAGCGTTGAACCAGGACCGGGTGGCTACACCTTC.